These 31 T cell receptor beta chains were all obtained from the same sample, sequenced in a study of blood T cell repertoires in COVID-19. Clones were sequenced by immunoSEQ multiplex PCR, and TCRdb holds only the in-frame ones, with some missing. This table holds tens of thousands of clones, 88% found once. Sequencing input: peripheral blood. These receptors originate from a human donor in a cohort sampled during active COVID-19.

This chain connects TRBV7-9 to TRBJ1-1; D might be TRBD1 (5 bases). The CDR3 extends over 13 amino acids. The germline V gene has CDR1 SEHNR and CDR2 FQNEAQ (reference sequence). The V gene lost 6 bases and the J gene lost 5 bases, with 13 bases spanning the gap. The CDR3: CASRGDSRTEAFF. For the CDR3, the DNA is TGTGCCAGCAGGGGGGACTCTCGTACTGAAGCTTTCTTT.

This chain connects TRBV4-3 to TRBJ2-1, with a tentative D call TRBD2 (6 bases). Per germline, CDR1 LGHNA and CDR2 YSLEER. V dropped 0 bases and J dropped 3 bases, with 18 bases sitting between them. The CDR3 runs to 18 residues. For the CDR3, the DNA is TGCGCCAGCAGCCAAGAGAGTAGCGGCGCGATGAGCTACAATGAGCAGTTCTTC. Its protein is CASSQESSGAMSYNEQFF.

The chain employs TRBV3-1 (or the pseudogene TRBV3-2) and TRBJ2-7; 7 nucleotides agree with TRBD2. V was clipped by 3 bases and J by 3 bases; unmatched bases: 2. From germline, CDR1 is LGHDT and CDR2 YNNKEL (reference sequence). The CDR3 is made up of 13 amino acids. CDR3 region: CASSHGLVYEQYF. The CDR3 bases are TGTGCCAGCAGCCACGGACTAGTCTACGAGCAGTACTTC.

The J gene is TRBJ2-7, the V gene TRBV15, with TRBD1 as a possible D gene (5 bases). Germline CDR1 and CDR2: LNHNV and YYDKDF (reference sequence). V was shortened by 0 bases and J by 3 bases, with 9 bases between the two germline ends. The CDR3 consists of 14 residues. The CDR3 sequence is CATSREGEGYEQYF. CDR3 sequence (DNA): TGTGCCACCAGCAGAGAAGGGGAAGGCTACGAGCAGTACTTC.

The V call is TRBV18, the J call TRBJ1-2; no clear D. CDR1 and CDR2 (germline): KGHSH, LQKENI. This CDR3 has 15 residues. Trimming took 0 bases from V and 2 from J, leaving 10 bases between them. CDR3 loop: CASSPPVLQNYGYTF. The CDR3 nucleotides read TGTGCCAGCTCACCACCGGTTTTACAGAACTATGGCTACACCTTC.

The chain is built from TRBV18 and TRBJ2-7, with D unresolved. From germline, CDR1 is KGHSH and CDR2 LQKENI. CDR3 length: 13 amino acids. The V end was cut by 4 bases, the J end by 0 bases, with 7 bases between. CDR3 in DNA: TGTGCCAGCTCACAAGCTAGCTCCTACGAGCAGTACTTC. Translating gives CASSQASSYEQYF.

The V gene is TRBV5-1, the J gene TRBJ2-7; D may be TRBD1 (6 bases). CDR1 SGHRS and CDR2 YFSETQ come from the germline V gene. V was pared by 4 bases and J by 0 bases, with 8 bases between. The length of the CDR3 is 13 residues. The CDR3 region has the DNA TGCGCCAGCAGCACACAGGGCTCCTACGAGCAGTACTTC. Amino acids: CASSTQGSYEQYF.

This chain uses TRBV3-1 (or the pseudogene TRBV3-2) with TRBJ1-2; 8 bases agree with TRBD1. The CDR3 runs 14 residues. Germline V gives CDR1 LGHDT, CDR2 YNNKEL (reference sequence). With 6 bases clipped from V and 8 bases from J, the junction kept 11 bases outside the gene matches. CDR3 amino acids: CASSPPGTGHGYTF. The CDR3 DNA reads TGTGCCAGCAGTCCGCCCGGGACAGGACACGGCTACACCTTC.

The rearrangement joins TRBV4-2 to TRBJ2-3, with 9 bases that match TRBD2. This CDR3 is 17 amino acids long. J gave up 5 bases and V 0 bases, and 9 bases lay outside the gene matches. CDR1 and CDR2 from the germline V gene are LGHNA and YNFKEQ. This chain's CDR3 is CASSQDRASGAGDTQYF. CDR3 sequence (DNA): TGTGCCAGCAGCCAAGATCGGGCTAGCGGGGCGGGAGATACGCAGTATTTT.

The chain joins TRBV19 to TRBJ1-2; D is ambiguous. Trimming shortened V by 3 bases and J by 4 bases, and 12 bases separated the two germline ends. The length of the CDR3 is 14 residues. Germline assignment: CDR1 LNHDA and CDR2 SQIVND (reference sequence). CDR3 residues: CASSIAGMGYGYTF. Here the CDR3 DNA reads TGTGCCAGTAGTATTGCGGGAATGGGCTATGGCTACACCTTC. Drawing the rest from reference TRBV19 and TRBJ1-2, the complete variable domain is DGGITQSPKYLFRKEGQNVTLSCEQNLNHDAMYWYRQDPGQGLRLIYYSQIVNDFQKGDIAEGYSVSREKKESFPLTVTSAQKNPTAFYLCASSIAGMGYGYTFGSGTRLTVV.

This chain connects TRBV27 to TRBJ1-2; D is uncertain. This CDR3 is 14 amino acids long. Germline lookup yields CDR1 MNHEY and CDR2 SMNVEV (reference sequence). V was trimmed by 5 bases and J by 3 bases, leaving 13 bases between them. CDR3 residues: CASSNLSGDYGYTF. In DNA form, the CDR3 reads TGTGCCAGCAGTAACCTCAGCGGGGACTATGGCTACACCTTC.

This chain connects TRBV20-1 to TRBJ2-1; D gene unclear. Between the trimmed V and J ends, which lost 0 bases and 10 bases, there was a span of 7 bases. Germline V gene sequence: CDR1 DFQATT, CDR2 SNEGSKA (reference sequence). The CDR3 is made up of 11 amino acids. CDR3 amino acids: CSARDSSEQFF. CDR3 bases: TGCAGTGCTAGAGATTCAAGCGAGCAGTTCTTC.

The V and J genes are TRBV4-1 and TRBJ2-3; D may be TRBD2 (5 bases). Trimming took off 0 bases at V and 2 bases at J, with 12 bases between the two ends. Per the germline V gene, CDR1 is MGHRA and CDR2 is YSYEKL. The CDR3 has 16 amino acids. The CDR3 is CASSQEESGYTDTQYF. In nucleotides, the CDR3 is TGCGCCAGCAGCCAAGAGGAGAGCGGATACACAGATACGCAGTATTTT.

This chain joins TRBV28 and TRBJ2-1, with 7 nucleotides matching TRBD2. Trimming removed 5 bases from V and 0 bases from J; junction bases left unmatched: 13. Germline-derived CDR1 and CDR2 are MDHEN and SYDVKM. The CDR3 runs 18 residues. As DNA, the CDR3 is TGTGCCAGCAGTCCCCCGGGGCCCGGCGGGAGCTCCTACAATGAGCAGTTCTTC. Protein sequence: CASSPPGPGGSSYNEQFF.

The V gene is TRBV11-3, the J gene TRBJ2-3; D perhaps matches TRBD2 (6 bases). V shed 3 bases and J shed 4 bases, with 17 bases lying between them. The CDR3 has 16 amino acids. Germline V gene sequence: CDR1 SGHNT, CDR2 YENEEA. CDR3 protein: CASSLSGGGVADTQYF. The CDR3 nucleotides read TGTGCCAGCAGCTTGAGCGGTGGAGGGGTTGCAGATACGCAGTATTTT.

V and J are TRBV6-6 and TRBJ2-1; possibly TRBD2 for D (6 bases). The length of the CDR3 is 12 residues. V gave up 5 bases and J gave up 9 bases, with 11 bases separating them. Germline lookup yields CDR1 MNHNY and CDR2 SVGAGI (reference sequence). This CDR3 is CASSPRDFEQFF. Here the CDR3 DNA reads TGTGCCAGCAGTCCAAGGGACTTTGAGCAGTTCTTC.

This clone was detected a few times. The chain combines TRBV6-5 with TRBJ2-7, with D possibly TRBD2 on 6 matching bases. The CDR3 consists of 14 residues. Per germline, CDR1 MNHEY and CDR2 SVGAGI. Trimming took 6 bases from V and 2 from J, leaving 14 bases between them. The chain's CDR3 is CASRIGGDTYEQYF. The CDR3 DNA follows: TGTGCCAGCAGGATAGGAGGGGATACCTACGAGCAGTACTTC.

The chain combines TRBV5-1 with TRBJ2-7, with 8 positions matching TRBD2. V shed 0 bases, J shed 5 bases, and the junction held 7 bases outside the gene matches. CDR1 and CDR2 (germline): SGHRS, YFSETQ. The CDR3 runs 15 residues. For the CDR3, the DNA is TGCGCCAGCAGCTTGGCCGGGGGGGTTTTGGACGAGCAGTACTTC. It encodes CASSLAGGVLDEQYF. The full variable domain, completed using reference TRBV5-1 and TRBJ2-7, is KAGVTQTPRYLIKTRGQQVTLSCSPISGHRSVSWYQQTPGQGLQFLFEYFSETQRNKGNFPGRFSGRQFSNSRSEMNVSTLELGDSALYLCASSLAGGVLDEQYFGPGTRLTVT.

V gene TRBV7-9 combines with J gene TRBJ2-7, with 9 bases fitting TRBD1. This CDR3 region has 17 residues. The trim removed 1 base at V and 3 bases at J, leaving 10 bases unmatched. Germline lookup yields CDR1 SEHNR and CDR2 FQNEAQ (reference sequence). The CDR3 DNA is TGTGCCAGCAGCTTAGAGGTGTCGGGACAGGGAGTCTACGAGCAGTACTTC. This codes for CASSLEVSGQGVYEQYF.

The rearrangement links TRBV2 to TRBJ1-5, with D tentatively TRBD1 (5 bases). This CDR3 has 16 residues. V lost 6 bases, J lost 7 bases, and 22 bases lay in between. Germline lookup yields CDR1 SNHLY and CDR2 FYNNEI. CDR3 in DNA: TGTGCCAGCAGCAACGATCTTGACAGCCGCGGACAGCCCCAGCATTTT. Its protein product is CASSNDLDSRGQPQHF.

V and J are TRBV15 and TRBJ2-1; 11 bases map to TRBD2. Germline trimming cut 0 bases from V and 6 bases from J; bases unmatched to any gene: 16. Germline V gene data show CDR1 as LNHNV and CDR2 as YYDKDF (reference sequence). There are 20 residues in the CDR3. The CDR3 DNA follows: TGTGCCACCAGCAGAGATCTCCAGACAGTACTAGCGGGGGTAAGCAATGAGCAGTTCTTC. It yields the protein CATSRDLQTVLAGVSNEQFF.

The rearrangement joins TRBV5-1 to TRBJ2-1, with 13 positions matching TRBD2. The germline V gene has CDR1 SGHRS and CDR2 YFSETQ. The J segment lost 0 bases and the V segment lost 3 bases, leaving 3 bases of the junction unmatched. The CDR3 spans 17 residues. For the CDR3, the DNA is TGCGCCAGCAGCTCCAGGACTAGCGGGAGCTCCTACAATGAGCAGTTCTTC. The encoded protein is CASSSRTSGSSYNEQFF. The full variable domain, in which reference TRBV5-1 and TRBJ2-1 provide the parts outside the CDR3, is KAGVTQTPRYLIKTRGQQVTLSCSPISGHRSVSWYQQTPGQGLQFLFEYFSETQRNKGNFPGRFSGRQFSNSRSEMNVSTLELGDSALYLCASSSRTSGSSYNEQFFGPGTRLTVL.

The V call is TRBV5-1, the J call TRBJ2-3; D might be TRBD2 (6 bases). The CDR3 has 15 amino acids. Germline V lookup: CDR1 SGHRS, CDR2 YFSETQ. Trimming took 3 bases from V and 0 from J, leaving 11 bases between them. The CDR3 is CASSWLGTSTDTQYF. The CDR3, as DNA: TGCGCCAGCAGCTGGCTCGGGACTAGCACAGATACGCAGTATTTT.

The V call is TRBV2, the J call TRBJ2-7; unclear D gene. This CDR3 spans 14 amino acids. Germline CDR1 SNHLY, CDR2 FYNNEI. Trimming cost V 6 bases and J 7 bases, with 19 bases left between them. The CDR3 bases are TGTGCCAGCAGACCTGGGCTTTCCACCCTGGAGCAGTACTTC. As protein: CASRPGLSTLEQYF.

The rearrangement joins TRBV5-8 to TRBJ2-4; tentatively, D is TRBD1 (6 bases). Trimming pared 2 bases from V and 0 bases from J, leaving 18 bases between. The CDR3 consists of 18 residues. CDR1 is SGHTS, CDR2 YDEGEE, per germline. The CDR3 region has the DNA TGTGCCAGCAGCTTAGAGTACAGGGTAACCGTAGCCAAAAACATTCAGTACTTC. Translated, it gives CASSLEYRVTVAKNIQYF.

This clone was detected only once. The rearrangement uses TRBV7-9 and TRBJ2-1; D is possibly TRBD2 (6 bases). The CDR3 contains 14 residues. The germline CDR1 and CDR2 sequences are SEHNR and FQNEAQ (reference sequence). The germline V and J ends were trimmed by 1 base and 8 bases, with 12 bases remaining between them. CDR3 sequence: CASSLGTIRDEQFF. CDR3 nucleotide sequence: TGTGCCAGCAGCTTAGGGACTATTAGGGATGAGCAGTTCTTC.

The chain recombines TRBV6-5 with TRBJ2-5; tentative D call: TRBD2 (6 bases). Trimming cost V 1 base and J 3 bases, with 12 bases left between them. This CDR3 has 15 amino acids. Germline V gene lookup returns CDR1 MNHEY and CDR2 SVGAGI. The CDR3 region is CASSYFSGSEETQYF. In nucleotides, the CDR3 is TGTGCCAGCAGTTACTTCTCCGGGAGCGAAGAGACCCAGTACTTC.

The rearrangement links TRBV7-8 to TRBJ1-2, with 8 bases lining up with TRBD1. Germline V gene lookup returns CDR1 SGHVS and CDR2 FQNEAQ. The CDR3 has 15 residues. V was pared by 3 bases and J by 4 bases, with 7 bases of the junction left unmatched. Here the CDR3 reads CASSFGGTGLYGYTF. Here the CDR3 DNA reads TGTGCCAGCAGCTTTGGAGGGACAGGCCTCTATGGCTACACCTTC.

This chain joins TRBV28 and TRBJ2-3, with 11 bases lining up with TRBD2. V shed 5 bases and J 3 bases; nucleotides not matched to a gene: 7. The germline V gene has CDR1 MDHEN and CDR2 SYDVKM. The CDR3 runs to 16 residues. CDR3 loop: CASSTQTSGETDTQYF. The CDR3, as DNA: TGTGCCAGCAGTACTCAGACTAGCGGGGAGACAGATACGCAGTATTTT.

The table lists this clone with a count of one. V and J are TRBV7-8 and TRBJ1-1; D possibly corresponds to TRBD1 (5 bases). The germline V and J ends were trimmed by 10 bases and 0 bases, with 15 bases remaining between them. From germline, CDR1 is SGHVS and CDR2 FQNEAQ. This CDR3 contains 14 residues. The CDR3 sequence: CATSSPRVNTEAFF. CDR3 bases: TGTGCCACCTCATCCCCCAGGGTGAACACTGAAGCTTTCTTT.

The chain joins TRBV2 to TRBJ1-6; 8 bases match TRBD1. CDR1 and CDR2 (germline): SNHLY, FYNNEI. The CDR3 consists of 14 residues. With V trimmed by 6 bases and J by 7 bases, 5 bases remained unmatched. CDR3: CASRPDRDNSPLHF. CDR3 coding DNA: TGTGCCAGCAGGCCGGACAGGGACAATTCACCCCTCCACTTT.